This TCR beta chain was observed in a study of tumor-infiltrating lymphocytes in primary liver carcinoma. As concerns this clonotype: Antigen unknown.

Trimming cost V 7 bases and J 7 bases; bases outside gene matches: 16. From germline, CDR1 is LGHNA and CDR2 YNFKEQ. CDR3 length equals 16 residues. Starting material for RNA and DNA co-extraction consisted of roughly 17-31 mg of unsorted bulk tissue. Study outcomes and limitations: Top-250-clone fractions were significantly higher in tumors than in blood (p = 0.039).

Priming with a constant-region primer yielded TCR beta cDNA from about 500 ng total RNA. Modified slightly, ARM-PCR produced TCR beta libraries over three nested multiplex PCR rounds. Researchers ran the first two PCR rounds for 9 to 10 cycles each with TRBV1-TRBV30 forward primers and a C-beta reverse primer. TCRdb re-derived calls from the multiplex PCR reads in MiXCR, one entry per CDR3 protein. The data show 100,000 to 150,000 distinct CDR3 sequences, approximately 64% seen once. The rearrangement uses TRBV4-2 and TRBJ2-1; 7 nucleotides agree with TRBD2. The sample consisted of liver tumor tissue from sampling region 3. Subset indicated: tumor region T3, left-lateral pole. The receptor's source is a woman in her sixties with primary liver carcinoma and hepatitis B virus infection. CDR3 nucleotide sequence: TGTGCCAGCACCACGAGGGAAACCGGGAGGAAAAATGAGCAGTTCTTC. This sequence encodes CASTTRETGRKNEQFF.